The TCR beta chain described here comes from a study of blood T cell repertoires in COVID-19. Study summary: The study drew acute and convalescent COVID-19 samples from the United States, Italy and Spain.

Recruits, aged roughly 18 to 89 years, lived in under 25 US areas. Cohort placement rested on clinical history that participants reported themselves. Sequencing was performed with immunoSEQ multiplex PCR; in TCRdb, only in-frame clones are kept and a portion is missing. This sample has about 430,000 clones; over 75% occur once, and the top ten carry more than 0.9%. Trimming left V 4 bases short and J 8 bases short, with 15 bases between. CDR1 is SGHDT, CDR2 YYEEEE, per germline. There are 14 residues in the CDR3. The sample taken for sequencing was PBMCs or T cells enriched from blood (not recorded which). This clonotype was sampled from a woman in her 30s with acute COVID-19. The rearrangement uses TRBV5-6 and TRBJ1-4; D is undetermined. As DNA, the CDR3 is TGTGCCAGCAGCACCGTTGGGAGAGGAGAAAAACTGTTTTTT. Its protein is CASSTVGRGEKLFF.